These 10 T cell receptor beta chains originate from one sample sequenced in a study of T cell clonality in common variable immunodeficiency. The table came from immunoSEQ multiplex PCR; TCRdb's copy has only in-frame clones and leaves some out. The table lists 50,000 to 70,000 clones, with no singletons. The specimen was peripheral blood mononuclear cells. The origin of the receptors is a person between 18 and 75 years old in good health.

This clone was detected many times. The read halts 3 residues ahead of the CDR3 end, with the missing end drawn from the germline J gene. The rearrangement links TRBV20-1 to TRBJ2-3, with 9 bases lining up with TRBD2. CDR3 length: 15 amino acids. The germline V gene has CDR1 DFQATT and CDR2 SNEGSKA (reference sequence). Trimming at V came to 1 base and at J to 0 bases, leaving 2 bases not matched to a gene. Incomplete CDR3 DNA: TGCAGTGCTAGAGTGCTAGCGGGGAGCACAGATACG. Residues: CSARVLAGSTDT. The whole CDR3 is CSARVLAGSTDTQYF.

This clone was seen ten or more times. The CDR3 goes on 3 residues after the read ends, and that part is filled in from the germline J gene. The chain joins TRBV4-1 to TRBJ1-4; maybe TRBD1 (5 bases). This CDR3 is built from 15 residues. Deletions cut 0 bases from V and 8 bases from J, with 13 bases between. The germline V gene encodes CDR1 MGHRA and CDR2 YSYEKL. The CDR3 here is CASSQEGRAGEKLFF. CDR3 bases read: TGCGCCAGCAGCCAAGAGGGCAGGGCTGGGGAAAAA.

At least ten counts were recorded for this clone. CDR3 in amino acids: CASSSRVSPLHF. CDR3 DNA, as far as it was read: TGTGCCAGCAGTTCCAGGGTTTCACCC. This sequence joins TRBV12-3 or TRBV12-4 and TRBJ1-6; a weak D match, TRBD1 (5 bases). The sequenced fragment ends 3 residues before the CDR3 boundary, so the rest is inferred from the germline J gene. CDR3 length: 12 amino acids. The ends were cut back, 4 bases at V and 9 bases at J, with 7 bases in the middle.

This clone was found many times. The read is 3 residues too short to cover the CDR3 end, so that end is filled in from the germline J gene. This chain links TRBV7-2 with TRBJ2-2; 7 bases are a match to TRBD2. The CDR3 contains 15 residues. With 1 base clipped from V and 6 bases from J, the junction kept 5 bases outside the gene matches. Germline CDR1 reads SGHTA; CDR2 reads FQGNSA. The covered CDR3 bases are TGTGCCAGCAGCTTAGTTGCGGGGGACGCCGGGGAG. This translates into CASSLVAGDAGE. The complete CDR3 sequence is CASSLVAGDAGELFF.

Ten or more counts support this clone. Read sequence stops 3 residues before the CDR3 end, and the germline J gene provides the missing end. The genes are TRBV5-4 and TRBJ2-5, with D possibly matching TRBD2 (5 bases). In germline, CDR1 is SGHNT, CDR2 YYREEE (reference sequence). V was pared by 6 bases and J by 2 bases, with 17 bases between. The CDR3 is 15 residues long. The CDR3 bases that were read are TGTGCCAGCACCAGTCGGGGTGGGGTTCAAGAGACC. Amino acid sequence: CASTSRGGVQET. The full CDR3 is CASTSRGGVQETQYF.

This clone was seen a handful of times. The read is 3 residues too short to cover the CDR3 end, so that end is filled in from the germline J gene. This sequence joins TRBV2 and TRBJ2-6, with TRBD1 matching over 8 bases. The CDR3 consists of 16 residues. The ends lost 9 bases at V and 0 bases at J; junction bases unmatched: 7. CDR1 and CDR2 (germline): SNHLY, FYNNEI. CDR3 residues: CASSGTGHSGANVLTF. The CDR3 DNA, read in part, is TGTGCCAGTTCCGGGACAGGCCACTCTGGGGCCAACGTC.

This clone was counted ten times or more. Read data end 3 residues before the CDR3 end; the end is taken from the germline J gene. This chain links TRBV6-2 or TRBV6-3 with TRBJ2-5, with 15 bases that match TRBD2. V gave up 6 bases and J gave up 4 bases; unmatched junction bases: 9. The CDR3 sequence is 17 residues long. CDR1 is MNHEY and CDR2 is SVGEGT in the germline V gene. CDR3 DNA, as far as it was read: TGTGCCAGCAGCGGAACAGGACTAGCGGGAGGGGGAGAGACC. Its translation: CASSGTGLAGGGET. The whole CDR3 is CASSGTGLAGGGETQYF.

In its sample, this clone was seen many times. The CDR3 end is not reached by the read, which stops 3 residues before it; the germline J gene fills it in. The chain recombines TRBV7-2 with TRBJ1-2; TRBD1 agrees at 7 bases. Germline V gene lookup returns CDR1 SGHTA and CDR2 FQGNSA. J gave up 7 bases and V 4 bases, and 9 bases lay outside the gene matches. This CDR3 has 14 residues. This chain's CDR3 is CASSSAGRGVGYTF. Incomplete CDR3 DNA: TGTGCCAGCAGCTCCGCGGGCAGGGGGGTTGGC.

The table lists this clone with many counts. The read ends 3 residues before the CDR3 terminus; that terminus is restored from the germline J gene. V and J are TRBV5-4 and TRBJ1-1; D is uncertain. V was shortened by 4 bases and J by 5 bases, with 18 bases between the two germline ends. The CDR3 length is 15 residues. CDR1 SGHNT and CDR2 YYREEE come from the germline V gene (reference sequence). CDR3 DNA, as far as it was read: TGTGCCAGCAGCCCTAACTCCCGGATAGGGACTGAA. This encodes CASSPNSRIGTE. The entire CDR3 sequence reads CASSPNSRIGTEAFF. The full variable domain, in which reference TRBV5-4 and TRBJ1-1 provide the parts outside the CDR3, is ETGVTQSPTHLIKTRGQQVTLRCSSQSGHNTVSWYQQALGQGPQFIFQYYREEENGRGNFPPRFSGLQFPNYSSELNVNALELDDSALYLCASSPNSRIGTEAFFGQGTRLTVV.

This clone was observed at least ten times. Read sequence stops 3 residues before the CDR3 end, and the germline J gene provides the missing end. This chain links TRBV6-2 or TRBV6-3 with TRBJ2-2; maybe TRBD2 (6 bases). The CDR3 length is 15 residues. CDR1 MNHEY and CDR2 SVGEGT come from the germline V gene. Trimming left V 3 bases short and J 7 bases short, with 15 bases between. The DNA read from the CDR3 is TGTGCCAGCAGTTATGTTGCCAGGCGGGGCGGGGAG. It specifies CASSYVARRGGE. The complete CDR3 protein is CASSYVARRGGELFF.